This TCR beta chain was obtained from a study of T cell responses to AZD1222 COVID-19 vaccine. Repertoires were generated with immunoSEQ multiplex PCR, while TCRdb's copy carries only in-frame clones and drops some. The sample includes 150,000 to 200,000 clones, 90% of them seen just once. Trimming stripped 5 bases from V and 1 base from J, with 5 bases between. The germline CDR1 and CDR2 sequences are GTSNPN and SVGIG (reference sequence). The length of the CDR3 is 11 residues. The sequencing used peripheral blood, collected 28 days after the second AZD1222 dose. The TCR originated in an adult who received the AZD1222 COVID-19 vaccine. The J gene is TRBJ2-5, the V gene TRBV30; D gene uncertain. The CDR3 nucleotides read TGTGCCTGGCAAAGCCAAGAGACCCAGTACTTC. This sequence encodes CAWQSQETQYF.